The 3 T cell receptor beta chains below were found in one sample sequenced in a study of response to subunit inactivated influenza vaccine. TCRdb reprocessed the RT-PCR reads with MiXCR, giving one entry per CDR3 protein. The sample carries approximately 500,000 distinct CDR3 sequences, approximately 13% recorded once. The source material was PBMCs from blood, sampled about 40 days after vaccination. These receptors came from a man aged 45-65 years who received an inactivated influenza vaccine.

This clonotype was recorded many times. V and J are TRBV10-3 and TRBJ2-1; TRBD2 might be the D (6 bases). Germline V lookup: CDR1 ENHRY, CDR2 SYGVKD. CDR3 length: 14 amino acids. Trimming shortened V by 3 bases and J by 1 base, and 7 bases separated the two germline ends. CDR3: CAISDGLSYNEQFF. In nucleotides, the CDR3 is TGTGCCATCAGTGACGGACTATCCTACAATGAGCAGTTCTTC.

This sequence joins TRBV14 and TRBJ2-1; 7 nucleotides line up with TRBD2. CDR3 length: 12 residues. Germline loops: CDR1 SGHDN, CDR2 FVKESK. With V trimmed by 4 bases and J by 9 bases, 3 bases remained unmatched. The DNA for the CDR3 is TGTGCCAGCAGCCGGTGGGGGGGTGAGCAGTTCTTC. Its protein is CASSRWGGEQFF.

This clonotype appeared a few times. The CDR3 reads CASSHLGQGAYNEQFF. DNA for the CDR3: TGCGCCAGCAGCCACCTAGGACAGGGGGCCTACAATGAGCAGTTCTTC. The chain carries TRBV4-3 and TRBJ2-1; TRBD1 agrees at 10 bases. V shed 3 bases, J shed 2 bases, and the junction held 4 bases outside the gene matches. Germline CDR1 reads LGHNA; CDR2 reads YSLEER. This CDR3 has 16 residues.